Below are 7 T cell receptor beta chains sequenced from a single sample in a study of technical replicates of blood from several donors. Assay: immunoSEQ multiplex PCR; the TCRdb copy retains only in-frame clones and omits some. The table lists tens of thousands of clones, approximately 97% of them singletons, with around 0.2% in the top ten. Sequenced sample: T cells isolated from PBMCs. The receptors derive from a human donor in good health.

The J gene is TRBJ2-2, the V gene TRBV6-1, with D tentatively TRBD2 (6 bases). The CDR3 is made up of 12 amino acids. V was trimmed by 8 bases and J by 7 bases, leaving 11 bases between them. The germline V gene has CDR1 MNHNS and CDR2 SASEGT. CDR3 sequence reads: CASPGVYGELFF. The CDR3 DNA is TGTGCCAGCCCGGGGGTGTACGGGGAGCTGTTTTTT.

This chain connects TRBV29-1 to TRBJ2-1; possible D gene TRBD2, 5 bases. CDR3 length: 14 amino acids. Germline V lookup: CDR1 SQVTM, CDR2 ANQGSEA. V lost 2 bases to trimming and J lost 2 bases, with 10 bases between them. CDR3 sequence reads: CSVESVGAYNEQFF. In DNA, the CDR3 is TGCAGCGTTGAAAGTGTGGGAGCCTACAATGAGCAGTTCTTC.

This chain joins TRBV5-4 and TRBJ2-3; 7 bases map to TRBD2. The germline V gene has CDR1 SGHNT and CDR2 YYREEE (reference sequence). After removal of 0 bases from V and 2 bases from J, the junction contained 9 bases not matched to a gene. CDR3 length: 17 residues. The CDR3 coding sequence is TGTGCCAGCAGCTTGGCAGGGAGGCGGGGGACCACAGATACGCAGTATTTT. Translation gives CASSLAGRRGTTDTQYF.

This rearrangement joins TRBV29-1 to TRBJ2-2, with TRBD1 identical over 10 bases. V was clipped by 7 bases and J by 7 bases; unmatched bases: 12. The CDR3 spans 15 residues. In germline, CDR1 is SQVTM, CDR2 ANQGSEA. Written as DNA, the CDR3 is TGCAGCGGGAAGGGGACAGGGGATCTTTACGGGGAGCTGTTTTTT. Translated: CSGKGTGDLYGELFF.

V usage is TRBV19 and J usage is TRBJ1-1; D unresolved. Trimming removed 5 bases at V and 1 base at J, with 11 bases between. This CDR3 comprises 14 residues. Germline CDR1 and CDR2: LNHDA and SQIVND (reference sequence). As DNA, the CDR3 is TGTGCCAGTAGTCAAAAGCACCCGAACACTGAAGCTTTCTTT. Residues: CASSQKHPNTEAFF. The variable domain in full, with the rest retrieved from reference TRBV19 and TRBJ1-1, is DGGITQSPKYLFRKEGQNVTLSCEQNLNHDAMYWYRQDPGQGLRLIYYSQIVNDFQKGDIAEGYSVSREKKESFPLTVTSAQKNPTAFYLCASSQKHPNTEAFFGQGTRLTVV.

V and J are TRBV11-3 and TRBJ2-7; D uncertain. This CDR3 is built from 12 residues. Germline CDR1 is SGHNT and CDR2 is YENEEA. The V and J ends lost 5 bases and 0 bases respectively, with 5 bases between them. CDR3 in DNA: TGTGCCAGCAGCCTAAGCTCCTACGAGCAGTACTTC. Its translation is CASSLSSYEQYF.

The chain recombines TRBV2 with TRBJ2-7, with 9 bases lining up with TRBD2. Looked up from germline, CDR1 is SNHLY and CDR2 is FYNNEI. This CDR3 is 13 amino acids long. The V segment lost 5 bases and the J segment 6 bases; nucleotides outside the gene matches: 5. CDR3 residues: CASSPGLAVEQYF. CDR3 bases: TGTGCCAGCAGTCCGGGACTAGCAGTCGAGCAGTACTTC.